This passage covers 18 T cell receptor beta chains from one sample sequenced in a study of T cell changes during pregnancy in multiple sclerosis. TCRdb's table, derived via immunoSEQ multiplex PCR, lists solely in-frame clones and lacks some. The table has roughly 59,000 clones, roughly 89% seen once. The sample in question was peripheral blood, obtained in the third trimester of pregnancy. The receptor set was obtained from a female donor in good health, enrolled as a control in a pregnancy study.

This rearrangement joins TRBV11-1 to TRBJ1-6, with D tentatively TRBD1 (6 bases). Trimming shortened V by 6 bases and J by 8 bases, and 17 bases separated the two germline ends. The V gene's germline CDR1 is SGHAT and CDR2 FQDESV (reference sequence). The CDR3 has 15 residues. CDR3 nucleotides: TGTGCCAGCAGGACCTCCGACAGGACTCATTCACCCCTCCACTTT. Translation: CASRTSDRTHSPLHF.

V usage is TRBV15 and J usage is TRBJ1-4; 9 bases align to TRBD1. The CDR3 runs 16 residues. In germline, CDR1 is LNHNV, CDR2 YYDKDF (reference sequence). After removal of 8 bases from V and 5 bases from J, the junction contained 12 bases not matched to a gene. CDR3 in DNA: TGTGCCACCGCTGGGGGACAGGGAAAAGCCAATGAAAAACTGTTTTTT. Amino acids: CATAGGQGKANEKLFF.

This sequence joins TRBV15 and TRBJ1-2; D call uncertain. V gave up 0 bases and J gave up 8 bases, with 19 bases separating them. The CDR3 runs to 16 residues. Per the germline V gene, CDR1 is LNHNV and CDR2 is YYDKDF (reference sequence). The CDR3 DNA is TGTGCCACCAGCAGAGATCTCGACCGGAGGTTGTTAGGCTACACCTTC. Translation: CATSRDLDRRLLGYTF.

This chain joins TRBV29-1 and TRBJ2-3; 9 bases are a match to TRBD1. The CDR3 totals 14 residues. Germline V gives CDR1 SQVTM, CDR2 ANQGSEA. The trim removed 3 bases at V and 2 bases at J, leaving 3 bases unmatched. The CDR3 spells CSVEDRGLTDTQYF. The CDR3 DNA reads as TGCAGCGTTGAGGACAGGGGACTCACAGATACGCAGTATTTT.

The chain carries TRBV6-6 and TRBJ2-7; weak D call: TRBD2 (6 bases). Trimming pared 4 bases from V and 5 bases from J, leaving 15 bases between. The CDR3 spans 14 residues. Germline CDR1 and CDR2: MNHNY and SVGAGI (reference sequence). The CDR3 reads CASSSSVRTHEQYF. The CDR3 bases are TGTGCCAGCAGTTCTAGCGTTCGGACCCACGAGCAGTACTTC.

The chain combines TRBV5-1 with TRBJ1-2; tentative D call: TRBD1 (6 bases). The V end was cut by 4 bases, the J end by 0 bases, with 28 bases between. The CDR3 is 20 residues long. CDR1 and CDR2 from the germline V gene are SGHRS and YFSETQ. CDR3 sequence: CASSQIDYRTAMLANYGYTF. The CDR3 coding sequence is TGCGCCAGCAGCCAAATCGATTATAGGACAGCAATGTTAGCTAACTATGGCTACACCTTC.

This chain uses TRBV29-1 with TRBJ2-7; D is possibly TRBD2 (6 bases). The CDR3 runs to 14 residues. V gave up 7 bases and J gave up 0 bases, with 16 bases separating them. The germline CDR1 and CDR2 sequences are SQVTM and ANQGSEA. The CDR3 bases are TGCAGCGCGACGGGGGATCTCAGCTCCTACGAGCAGTACTTC. Protein: CSATGDLSSYEQYF.

The V call is TRBV4-2, the J call TRBJ2-4; TRBD2 is a possible D gene (5 bases). V was shortened by 0 bases and J by 4 bases, with 25 bases between the two germline ends. This CDR3 has 20 amino acids. CDR1 is LGHNA and CDR2 is YNFKEQ in the germline V gene. The CDR3 is CASSQDIGSQGGTPKNIQYF. DNA of the CDR3: TGTGCCAGCAGCCAAGATATCGGCAGTCAAGGAGGCACCCCGAAAAACATTCAGTACTTC.

This chain links TRBV28 with TRBJ2-5, with TRBD1 as a possible D gene (5 bases). Germline assignment: CDR1 MDHEN and CDR2 SYDVKM. Trimming took off 5 bases at V and 3 bases at J, with 13 bases between the two ends. CDR3 length: 14 amino acids. CDR3 amino acids: CASSPQVEEETQYF. The CDR3 DNA reads TGTGCCAGCAGTCCACAGGTTGAAGAAGAGACCCAGTACTTC.

This chain connects TRBV28 to TRBJ1-1; 10 bases fit TRBD1. Germline CDR1 is MDHEN and CDR2 is SYDVKM. The junction had 8 bases not matched to a gene; V was cut back by 5 bases and J by 5 bases. This CDR3 contains 15 residues. The CDR3 coding sequence is TGTGCCAGCAGTCTTTGGACAGGGGGAAGGACTGAAGCTTTCTTT. This codes for CASSLWTGGRTEAFF.

The CDR3: CASSPQGGNYGYTF. CDR3 bases: TGTGCCAGCAGCCCACAGGGGGGTAACTATGGCTACACCTTC. The gene calls are TRBV7-3 and TRBJ1-2; 8 bases line up with TRBD1. The germline gives CDR1 SGHTA, CDR2 FQGTGA. The V segment lost 5 bases and the J segment 1 base; nucleotides outside the gene matches: 3. The CDR3 is 14 amino acids.

This chain joins TRBV5-1 and TRBJ2-2; D unresolved. From germline, CDR1 is SGHRS and CDR2 YFSETQ. The ends were cut back, 0 bases at V and 1 base at J, with 7 bases in the middle. This CDR3 comprises 15 residues. The CDR3 reads CASSLAGGNTGELFF. The CDR3 nucleotides are TGCGCCAGCAGCTTGGCCGGTGGGAACACCGGGGAGCTGTTTTTT.

This clone was seen only a few times. V usage is TRBV7-9 and J usage is TRBJ2-7; 8 positions match TRBD2. Unmatched junction bases numbered 6, after V lost 2 bases and J lost 3 bases. Germline V gene lookup returns CDR1 SEHNR and CDR2 FQNEAQ (reference sequence). The CDR3 is 15 amino acids. CDR3 DNA: TGTGCCAGCAGCTTAAGAGTAGCGGGATACTACGAGCAGTACTTC. This translates into CASSLRVAGYYEQYF. Together with reference TRBV7-9 and TRBJ2-7, the CDR3 gives the full variable domain: DTGVSQNPRHKITKRGQNVTFRCDPISEHNRLYWYRQTLGQGPEFLTYFQNEAQLEKSRLLSDRFSAERPKGSFSTLEIQRTEQGDSAMYLCASSLRVAGYYEQYFGPGTRLTVT.

The chain recombines TRBV19 with TRBJ2-3; 7 nucleotides agree with TRBD1. The CDR3 is 14 amino acids. CDR1 and CDR2 from the germline V gene are LNHDA and SQIVND (reference sequence). The ends lost 5 bases at V and 6 bases at J; junction bases unmatched: 8. CDR3 loop: CASSFDRVSDTQYF. The CDR3 coding sequence is TGTGCCAGTAGTTTCGACAGGGTCTCGGATACGCAGTATTTT.

The chain recombines TRBV7-3 with TRBJ2-7, with 9 bases lining up with TRBD1. Germline CDR1 and CDR2: SGHTA and FQGTGA. This CDR3 spans 14 amino acids. V shed 3 bases, J shed 5 bases, and the junction held 5 bases outside the gene matches. CDR3 in amino acids: CASSFGTGMNEQYF. The CDR3 nucleotides read TGTGCCAGCAGCTTCGGGACAGGGATGAACGAGCAGTACTTC.

This sequence joins TRBV15 and TRBJ1-2, with TRBD1 identical over 10 bases. The germline V gene has CDR1 LNHNV and CDR2 YYDKDF (reference sequence). The CDR3 runs 15 residues. The V gene end was trimmed by 5 bases and the J gene end by 2 bases; junction bases not matched to a gene: 5. DNA of the CDR3: TGTGCCACCAGCGGAACGGGACAGGGGAACTATGGCTACACCTTC. This encodes CATSGTGQGNYGYTF.

CDR3 DNA sequence: TGTGCCAGCAGCTTGACTAGCGGGGGGACCACAGATACGCAGTATTTT. Its translation: CASSLTSGGTTDTQYF. The chain joins TRBV7-9 to TRBJ2-3, with 13 bases aligning to TRBD2. From germline, CDR1 is SEHNR and CDR2 FQNEAQ (reference sequence). The J segment lost 2 bases and the V segment lost 3 bases, leaving 2 bases of the junction unmatched. This CDR3 region has 16 residues.

J is TRBJ1-2 and V is TRBV4-1, with 9 bases that match TRBD1. Germline trimming cut 5 bases from V and 7 bases from J; bases unmatched to any gene: 14. The CDR3 sequence is 16 residues long. The germline CDR1 and CDR2 sequences are MGHRA and YSYEKL. CDR3 residues: CASSAYETGQGRGYTF. In nucleotides, the CDR3 is TGCGCCAGCAGCGCATACGAGACGGGACAGGGACGTGGCTACACCTTC.